This T cell receptor beta chain originates from a study of CD8+ T cells in alopecia areata. In the case of this clone: Sequence at one end of the junction differs from germline and may be a read error.

CDR3 length: 11 residues. Germline loops: CDR1 GTSNPN, CDR2 SVGIG (reference sequence). In each case, RNA was isolated and then reverse transcribed into cDNA as the sequencing template. The table came from immunoSEQ multiplex PCR; TCRdb's copy has only in-frame clones and leaves some out. The sample gives about 150,000 clones, roughly three fifths of which show up once; roughly 6.7% is in the top ten. The chain links TRBV30 to TRBJ1-2, with D hard to call. Sequencing used CD4+ T cells sorted from blood, obtained at week 0. The receptor's source is a human donor with alopecia areata. DNA of the CDR3: TGTGCCTGGATTATGCCGCCCAAACTAGCCTTC. Its protein is CAWIMPPKLAF.